This entry lists 26 T cell receptor beta chains sequenced from one sample in a study of Ad26.COV2.S vaccination and SARS-CoV-2 variants. Only in-frame clones appear in the TCRdb table, and some are missing; sequencing was by immunoSEQ multiplex PCR. The sample records 380,000 or so clones, roughly four fifths being singletons. Treatment meaning: roughly 20 received Ad26.COV2.S at low or high dose, single or two shots; several received placebo; per-sample allocation not given. After the first vaccine or placebo injection, samples were drawn on day 63. Source: peripheral blood, taken in a trial of Ad26.COV2.S vaccine versus placebo. These receptors all come from a person between 18 and 65 years old who received the Ad26.COV2.S COVID-19 vaccine or a placebo.

This chain uses TRBV5-1 with TRBJ2-5; the D is unclear. This CDR3 has 14 amino acids. The germline V gene has CDR1 SGHRS and CDR2 YFSETQ. The germline V and J ends were trimmed by 6 bases and 5 bases, with 17 bases remaining between them. The chain's CDR3 is CASTYVGRRETQYF. The CDR3 nucleotides are TGCGCCAGCACCTATGTAGGGCGGCGGGAGACCCAGTACTTC.

V and J are TRBV7-2 and TRBJ1-1, with D maybe TRBD1 (6 bases). Between the trimmed V and J ends, which lost 5 bases and 6 bases, there was a span of 10 bases. The CDR3 spans 12 residues. Germline V lookup: CDR1 SGHTA, CDR2 FQGNSA. CDR3 coding DNA: TGTGCCAGCAGCCCTTACAGGGCTGAAGCTTTCTTT. It yields the protein CASSPYRAEAFF.

The chain couples TRBV11-2 to TRBJ2-2; D is unclear. Germline assignment: CDR1 SGHAT and CDR2 FQNNGV. The V end was cut by 1 base, the J end by 4 bases, with 13 bases between. The CDR3 spans 16 residues. The chain's CDR3 is CASSLGNFLFTGELFF. The CDR3 coding sequence is TGTGCCAGCAGCTTAGGCAACTTCCTCTTCACCGGGGAGCTGTTTTTT.

The chain couples TRBV4-1 to TRBJ2-3; 9 bases match TRBD2. This CDR3 is 16 amino acids long. Trimming cost V 2 bases and J 2 bases; bases outside gene matches: 5. In germline, CDR1 is MGHRA, CDR2 YSYEKL. Here the CDR3 DNA reads TGCGCCAGCAGCCAACGAGCGGGAGGTCTCACAGATACGCAGTATTTT. As protein: CASSQRAGGLTDTQYF.

The chain has TRBV18 and TRBJ2-3; D is perhaps TRBD2 (5 bases). Germline values: CDR1 KGHSH, CDR2 LQKENI. V lost 1 base and J 0 bases, leaving 11 bases between the germline ends. There are 16 residues in the CDR3. The CDR3 region is CASSPHSGWSTDTQYF. CDR3 nucleotide sequence: TGTGCCAGCTCACCACACAGCGGCTGGAGCACAGATACGCAGTATTTT.

For the CDR3, the DNA is TGTGCTAGTGGTTTGGTACTAGGGACAGGGGAGACTGAAGCTTTCTTT. It codes for CASGLVLGTGETEAFF. The chain joins TRBV12-5 to TRBJ1-1; 10 bases map to TRBD1. CDR1 is LGHNT and CDR2 is FRNRAP in the germline V gene. CDR3 length: 16 residues. Trimming removed 0 bases from V and 5 bases from J; junction bases left unmatched: 6.

J is TRBJ2-5 and V is TRBV19, with no clear D. Germline-derived CDR1 and CDR2 are LNHDA and SQIVND (reference sequence). The V and J ends lost 7 bases and 4 bases respectively, with 19 bases between them. This CDR3 has 15 residues. The CDR3 DNA is TGTGCCAGTACCACTCGAGGCTCCGGGTCAGAGACCCAGTACTTC. It specifies CASTTRGSGSETQYF.

The V gene is TRBV19, the J gene TRBJ1-2; D perhaps matches TRBD1 (5 bases). Trimming stripped 5 bases from V and 2 bases from J, with 15 bases between. In germline, CDR1 is LNHDA, CDR2 SQIVND (reference sequence). The CDR3 length is 15 residues. Here the CDR3 reads CASSLTQTANYGYTF. CDR3 bases: TGTGCCAGTAGTCTGACCCAGACAGCAAACTATGGCTACACCTTC.

The chain carries TRBV4-2 and TRBJ2-3, with 9 bases identical to TRBD2. The CDR3 spans 12 residues. The ends lost 8 bases at V and 11 bases at J; junction bases unmatched: 8. Germline assignment: CDR1 LGHNA and CDR2 YNFKEQ. This CDR3 reads CASGSGREEQYF. CDR3 sequence (DNA): TGTGCCAGCGGTAGCGGGAGAGAGGAGCAGTATTTT.

V is TRBV7-4 and J is TRBJ2-5; TRBD2 matches at 7 bases. Germline V lookup: CDR1 SGHVT, CDR2 SQSDAQ. This CDR3 is 16 amino acids long. J lost 5 bases, V lost 6 bases, and 15 bases had no gene match. CDR3 in amino acids: CASSLPLTTSPETQYF. The CDR3 DNA follows: TGTGCCAGCAGTTTACCCTTAACGACTAGCCCGGAGACCCAGTACTTC.

The chain carries TRBV7-2 and TRBJ2-2; 8 bases fit TRBD1. The germline gives CDR1 SGHTA, CDR2 FQGNSA. The CDR3 runs 16 residues. Germline trimming cut 4 bases from V and 5 bases from J; bases unmatched to any gene: 9. CDR3 protein: CASSSYRGTQTGELFF. The CDR3 DNA is TGTGCCAGCAGCTCCTACAGGGGGACTCAGACCGGGGAGCTGTTTTTT.

In this sample, this clone turned up once. This chain uses TRBV5-1 with TRBJ1-1, with 9 bases matching TRBD1. The CDR3 has 17 residues. Germline CDR1 and CDR2: SGHRS and YFSETQ. Germline trimming cut 3 bases from V and 1 base from J; bases unmatched to any gene: 10. CDR3 sequence (DNA): TGCGCCAGCAGCTGGGGGCCGACGGGACAGGGGAACACTGAAGCTTTCTTT. Its protein product is CASSWGPTGQGNTEAFF.

The CDR3 region is CASSQGDRGNTIYF. CDR3 coding DNA: TGTGCCAGCAGCCAAGGGGACAGAGGAAACACCATATATTTT. The V call is TRBV3-1 (or the pseudogene TRBV3-2), the J call TRBJ1-3; 7 bases align to TRBD1. This CDR3 comprises 14 residues. Germline V gene lookup returns CDR1 LGHDT and CDR2 YNNKEL (reference sequence). J was trimmed by 4 bases and V by 1 base; bases with no gene match: 1.

The gene calls are TRBV11-2 and TRBJ2-1; 8 bases are shared with TRBD2. The CDR3 extends over 16 amino acids. Germline V lookup: CDR1 SGHAT, CDR2 FQNNGV. With V trimmed by 3 bases and J by 9 bases, 13 bases remained unmatched. This chain's CDR3 is CASSFYREGLGSEQFF. CDR3 bases: TGTGCCAGCAGCTTTTATCGGGAGGGGTTGGGTAGTGAGCAGTTCTTC.

With regard to this clone: This specimen includes other DNA sequences encoding the same CDR3. The DNA of the CDR3 is TGTGCCACCAGCAGGGCCAGGGGGGGCGGACAGCCCCAGCATTTT. This encodes CATSRARGGGQPQHF. V and J are TRBV15 and TRBJ1-5; 7 bases line up with TRBD1. The CDR3 is 15 amino acids. The germline V gene has CDR1 LNHNV and CDR2 YYDKDF (reference sequence). V lost 3 bases, J lost 7 bases, and 9 bases stayed unmatched.

J is TRBJ1-2 and V is TRBV7-6, with TRBD1 identical over 7 bases. Germline V gene lookup returns CDR1 SGHVS and CDR2 FNYEAQ. J gave up 6 bases and V 5 bases, and 9 bases lay outside the gene matches. This CDR3 is 14 amino acids long. CDR3 sequence reads: CASSPYGTVDGYTF. The CDR3 nucleotides are TGTGCCAGCAGCCCCTACGGGACAGTTGATGGCTACACCTTC.

The genes are TRBV5-1 and TRBJ1-4, with D uncertain. The germline gives CDR1 SGHRS, CDR2 YFSETQ. The V end lost 2 bases, the J end lost 8 bases, and 4 bases lay between the germline ends. There are 11 residues in the CDR3. CDR3 loop: CASSFGEKLFF. The CDR3 DNA follows: TGCGCCAGCAGCTTCGGAGAAAAACTGTTTTTT.

The table lists this clone with a few counts. The V and J genes are TRBV7-9 and TRBJ2-7; 7 nucleotides match TRBD1. The V gene's germline CDR1 is SEHNR and CDR2 FQNEAQ (reference sequence). The CDR3 has 14 amino acids. The trim removed 5 bases at V and 0 bases at J, leaving 4 bases unmatched. Here the CDR3 reads CASSGQESSYEQYF. For the CDR3, the DNA is TGTGCCAGCAGCGGACAGGAGAGCTCCTACGAGCAGTACTTC.

The CDR3 bases are TGTGCCAGCAGCCCTCTGGGGACACTTCGTACAACTGAGCAGTTCTTC. Protein product: CASSPLGTLRTTEQFF. V gene TRBV7-9 combines with J gene TRBJ2-1, with a possible D match to TRBD1 (6 bases). Germline loops: CDR1 SEHNR, CDR2 FQNEAQ (reference sequence). The germline V and J ends were trimmed by 5 bases and 9 bases, with 23 bases remaining between them. This CDR3 spans 16 amino acids.

Here the CDR3 reads CATRLDRGRETQYF. The CDR3 nucleotides are TGTGCCACCAGACTGGACAGGGGACGCGAGACCCAGTACTTC. This chain connects TRBV24-1 to TRBJ2-5; 9 nucleotides match TRBD1. V lost 7 bases to trimming and J lost 5 bases; unmatched junction nucleotides: 7. The V gene's germline CDR1 is KGHDR and CDR2 SFDVKD. The CDR3 is made up of 14 amino acids.

The chain joins TRBV18 to TRBJ1-5; D unclear. CDR3 length: 14 amino acids. V was clipped by 3 bases and J by 0 bases, with 6 bases between them. CDR1 is KGHSH, CDR2 LQKENI, per germline. This CDR3 is CASSPMSSNQPQHF. The CDR3 DNA reads TGTGCCAGCTCACCTATGAGTAGCAATCAGCCCCAGCATTTT.

The chain joins TRBV12-3 or TRBV12-4 to TRBJ1-5; D is unresolved. The CDR3 is 12 amino acids. V lost 6 bases, J lost 10 bases, and 13 bases lay in between. The CDR3: CASRKVGKPQHF. CDR3 bases: TGTGCCAGCAGGAAGGTGGGGAAACCCCAGCATTTT.

The rearrangement joins TRBV14 to TRBJ1-4; perhaps TRBD1 as D (5 bases). Germline V gives CDR1 SGHDN, CDR2 FVKESK. CDR3 length: 13 amino acids. Trimming took 2 bases from V and 7 from J, leaving 8 bases between them. The CDR3 loop is CASSQWGGEKLFF. The CDR3 nucleotides are TGTGCCAGCAGCCAATGGGGCGGTGAAAAACTGTTTTTT. The full variable domain, its missing parts supplied by reference TRBV14 and TRBJ1-4, is EAGVTQFPSHSVIEKGQTVTLRCDPISGHDNLYWYRRVMGKEIKFLLHFVKESKQDESGMPNNRFLAERTGGTYSTLKVQPAELEDSGVYFCASSQWGGEKLFFGSGTQLSVL.

The chain combines TRBV9 with TRBJ2-3; 15 bases fit TRBD2. This CDR3 comprises 18 residues. The V gene's germline CDR1 is SGDLS and CDR2 YYNGEE. J gave up 1 base and V 4 bases, and 7 bases lay outside the gene matches. CDR3 in DNA: TGTGCCAGCAGCACCTGGACTAGCGGGAGGGCCGGCACAGATACGCAGTATTTT. Its protein is CASSTWTSGRAGTDTQYF.

The V and J genes are TRBV4-1 and TRBJ1-1; 7 bases line up with TRBD1. CDR3 size: 15 residues. V lost 5 bases, J lost 6 bases, and 12 bases stayed unmatched. Germline lookup yields CDR1 MGHRA and CDR2 YSYEKL. CDR3 region: CASSYDREGRPEAFF. CDR3 in DNA: TGCGCCAGCAGCTATGACAGGGAGGGAAGACCTGAAGCTTTCTTT.

The chain joins TRBV11-2 to TRBJ2-5, with D tentatively TRBD1 or TRBD2 (5 bases each). CDR1 and CDR2 from the germline V gene are SGHAT and FQNNGV. The CDR3 runs to 15 residues. V was trimmed by 3 bases and J by 1 base, leaving 12 bases between them. The CDR3: CASSFSGRIQETQYF. The CDR3 DNA reads as TGTGCCAGCAGCTTCTCGGGACGGATCCAAGAGACCCAGTACTTC.